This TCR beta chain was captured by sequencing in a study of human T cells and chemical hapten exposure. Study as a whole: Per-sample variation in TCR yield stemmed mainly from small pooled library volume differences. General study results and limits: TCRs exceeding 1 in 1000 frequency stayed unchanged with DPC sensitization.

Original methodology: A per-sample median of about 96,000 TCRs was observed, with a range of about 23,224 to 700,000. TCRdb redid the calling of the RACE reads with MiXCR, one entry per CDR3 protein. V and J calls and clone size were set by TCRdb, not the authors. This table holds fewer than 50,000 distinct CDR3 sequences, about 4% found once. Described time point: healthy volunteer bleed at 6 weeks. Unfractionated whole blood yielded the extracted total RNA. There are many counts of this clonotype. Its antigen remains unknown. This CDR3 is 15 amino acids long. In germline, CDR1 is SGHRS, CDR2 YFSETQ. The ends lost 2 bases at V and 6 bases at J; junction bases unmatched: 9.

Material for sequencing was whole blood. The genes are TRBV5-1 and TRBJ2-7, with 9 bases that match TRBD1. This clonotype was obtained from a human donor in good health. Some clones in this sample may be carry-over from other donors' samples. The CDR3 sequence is CASSFISGTGSEQYF. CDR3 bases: TGCGCCAGCAGCTTCATATCGGGGACAGGGAGCGAGCAGTACTTC.